This is a list of T cell receptor beta chains from one sample in a study of T cell repertoires in cytomegalovirus infection. TCRdb used MiXCR to reprocess the reads, holding one entry per CDR3 protein. The sample shows 560,000 or so distinct CDR3 sequences, more than 15% of them seen only once. The sequencing sample was made of CD8+ T cells from PBMCs. These receptors originate from a human donor in good health (CMV status not recorded). Some clones in this sample may be carry-over from other donors' samples. The CDR3 runs from the conserved cysteine through the conserved F or W. A D gene is named only where the DNA matches it firmly. Clone size, where shown, is once, few, many, or a class for clones that have expanded.

v_gene,abundance,d_gene,j_gene,CDR3aa,CDR3nt
TRBV3-1,-,-,TRBJ2-1,CASSQDLEKQFF,TGTGCCAGCAGCCAAGATTTAGAAAAGCAGTTCTTC
TRBV7-9,many,-,TRBJ1-2,CASSRDINYGYTF,TGTGCCAGCAGCAGGGACATTAACTATGGCTACACCTTC
TRBV11-2,many,-,TRBJ1-2,CASSLKGSYGYTF,TGTGCCAGCAGCTTAAAGGGGAGCTATGGCTACACCTTC
TRBV10-1,-,-,TRBJ1-1,CASSDPAGGKTEAFF,TGCGCCAGCAGTGACCCTGCGGGGGGCAAGACTGAAGCTTTCTTT
TRBV4-1,many,-,TRBJ2-1,CASSQDHVEANNEQFF,TGCGCCAGCAGCCAAGATCATGTGGAGGCCAACAATGAGCAGTTCTTC
TRBV7-9,-,TRBD2,TRBJ2-1,CASSPETSGLPF,TGTGCCAGCAGCCCAGAGACTAGCGGGTTACCTTTC
TRBV25-1,few,TRBD1,TRBJ2-3,CASSAGTAYTDTQYF,TGTGCCAGCAGTGCCGGGACAGCGTACACAGATACGCAGTATTTT
TRBV5-6,few,TRBD2,TRBJ2-5,CASSLAEGLAEETQYF,TGTGCCAGCAGCTTGGCCGAGGGACTAGCGGAAGAGACCCAGTACTTC
TRBV7-9,many,-,TRBJ2-7,CASSLGGVHEQYF,TGTGCCAGCAGCTTAGGAGGGGTCCACGAGCAGTACTTC
TRBV4-2,many,-,TRBJ2-1,CASSQEIAGVNEQFF,TGTGCCAGCAGCCAAGAGATCGCAGGGGTCAATGAGCAGTTCTTC
TRBV12-3/TRBV12-4,few,-,TRBJ2-1,CASSFARYNEQFF,TGTGCCAGCAGTTTTGCCCGCTACAATGAGCAGTTCTTC
TRBV12-3/TRBV12-4,few,-,TRBJ1-2,CASSPNLGGYTF,TGTGCCAGCAGTCCAAACCTGGGAGGCTACACCTTC
TRBV12-3/TRBV12-4,many,TRBD1,TRBJ1-1,CASSFSSRDRRTEAFF,TGTGCCAGCAGTTTCAGTTCACGGGACAGGCGCACTGAAGCTTTCTTT